This TCR beta chain was retrieved from a study of T cells in tuberculosis. Study summary: Sequenced TCRs come from CD1B-GMM tetramer-binding T cells.

This CDR3 region has 15 residues. V was trimmed by 7 bases and J by 3 bases, leaving 16 bases between them. Germline assignment: CDR1 MDHEN and CDR2 SYDVKM. Study-level findings and limits: Low-affinity CD1B-GMM tetramer-binding T cells may have been missed.

By sample fraction, this clone is medium-sized. No alpha-beta pairing information exists for these sequences. The protocol was immunoSEQ multiplex PCR, while the TCRdb copy is restricted to in-frame clones and leaves out a portion. The sample shows around 60,000 clones, 80% to 85% of them seen only once. After thawing and overnight rest, PBMC were stained with GMM-loaded CD1B tetramer, viability dye and anti-CD3 for sorting. The CD1B tetramers carried C32 glucose monomycolate purified from Rhodococcus equi. Sequenced input: CD1b-GMM tetramer-negative cells sorted from PBMCs. The chain has TRBV28 and TRBJ2-1, with D maybe TRBD1 (6 bases). This clonotype was sampled from an adult woman with latent tuberculosis. CDR3 loop: CASIPRGSRYNEQFF. In DNA, the CDR3 is TGTGCCAGCATCCCCAGGGGTAGCCGCTACAATGAGCAGTTCTTC.